Sequencing of this T cell receptor (beta chain) was carried out in a study of T-cell memory formation after mild COVID-19. Whole-study results and caveats: There was a balanced CD4/CD8 profile in clones contracting day 15 to 85, and later expanders leaned CD4+. The pre-infection memory compartment contained some responding clones, suggesting cross-reactive memory joined.

A word on this clonotype: Its antigen is unidentified.

Germline loops: CDR1 LNHNV, CDR2 YYDKDF (reference sequence). V shed 4 bases and J shed 3 bases, with 4 bases lying between them. The CDR3 sequence is 12 residues long. In TCRdb, the 5' RACE reads were re-called with MiXCR into one record per CDR3 protein. The table includes 250,000 or so distinct CDR3 sequences, roughly 9.4% detected once. This clonotype was sampled from a man aged 18 to 30 who had mild COVID-19 (a few samples of this study predate the infection). Cell type and time point are not known. The rearrangement links TRBV15 to TRBJ2-1, with D uncertain. Sequenced sample: PBMCs or a T cell subset sorted from them (not recorded which). This CDR3 reads CATSNGYNEQFF. CDR3 coding DNA: TGTGCCACCAGCAACGGCTACAATGAGCAGTTCTTC.